Presented here are 26 T cell receptor beta chains from one specimen sequenced in a study of shared clonotypes between healthy human individuals. Data came from immunoSEQ multiplex PCR; TCRdb stores just in-frame clones and leaves some out. The data contain approximately 2.5 million clones, roughly 92% of them singletons. Material for sequencing was naive CD4+ T cells sorted from blood. Subset meaning: CD45RA+ positively selected. These receptors came from a man younger than 30 in good health.

The J gene is TRBJ2-7, the V gene TRBV19; D not certain. The V and J ends lost 4 bases and 6 bases respectively, with 13 bases between them. Per the germline V gene, CDR1 is LNHDA and CDR2 is SQIVND (reference sequence). This CDR3 contains 13 residues. The CDR3 loop is CASSNHVPAEQYF. The DNA of the CDR3 is TGTGCCAGTAGTAACCACGTCCCCGCCGAGCAGTACTTC.

This chain links TRBV5-4 with TRBJ1-1; no clear D gene. With 3 bases removed from V and 0 bases from J, the gap between germline ends came to 15 bases. CDR3 size: 16 residues. In germline, CDR1 is SGHNT, CDR2 YYREEE (reference sequence). The CDR3 region has the DNA TGTGCCAGCAGCTCCGGGTGGGGAGCCATGAACACTGAAGCTTTCTTT. It yields the protein CASSSGWGAMNTEAFF.

This clone was seen a single time. This chain joins TRBV10-3 and TRBJ2-5; TRBD2 matches 9 bases. Germline V gives CDR1 ENHRY, CDR2 SYGVKD. This CDR3 has 15 amino acids. The V gene end was trimmed by 3 bases and the J gene end by 4 bases; junction bases not matched to a gene: 6. The CDR3 nucleotides are TGTGCCATCAGTGATTATAGCGGGAGCGGAGAGACCCAGTACTTC. It translates to CAISDYSGSGETQYF.

V is TRBV28 and J is TRBJ2-6, with 8 bases identical to TRBD1. Looked up from germline, CDR1 is MDHEN and CDR2 is SYDVKM. This CDR3 contains 20 residues. Unmatched junction bases numbered 14, after V lost 4 bases and J lost 0 bases. This CDR3 reads CASSSLFHGQGRSGANVLTF. The CDR3 DNA follows: TGTGCCAGCAGTTCGCTCTTTCACGGACAGGGTCGCTCTGGGGCCAACGTCCTGACTTTC.

CDR3 region: CASTTGFSNYGYTF. CDR3 DNA: TGTGCCAGCACTACAGGGTTTTCTAACTATGGCTACACCTTC. The rearrangement joins TRBV18 to TRBJ1-2; possibly TRBD1 for D (6 bases). Per the germline V gene, CDR1 is KGHSH and CDR2 is LQKENI. The CDR3 runs to 14 residues. Trimming shortened V by 8 bases and J by 0 bases, and 13 bases separated the two germline ends.

A word on this clone: Other DNA variants within this sample encode the same CDR3. The chain uses TRBV6-1 and TRBJ1-5, with unresolved D. V lost 6 bases and J 2 bases, leaving 8 bases between the germline ends. CDR1 is MNHNS, CDR2 SASEGT, per germline. The CDR3 spans 13 residues. This CDR3 is CASSETGNQPQHF. The CDR3 coding sequence is TGTGCCAGCAGCGAAACAGGCAATCAGCCCCAGCATTTT.

V usage is TRBV2 and J usage is TRBJ2-5, with D uncertain. V shed 7 bases and J shed 2 bases, with 8 bases lying between them. Germline values: CDR1 SNHLY, CDR2 FYNNEI. This CDR3 has 12 residues. CDR3 loop: CASTSRQETQYF. The CDR3 bases are TGTGCCAGCACCTCGCGGCAAGAGACCCAGTACTTC.

The rearrangement links TRBV5-1 to TRBJ2-3; possibly TRBD1 or TRBD2 for D (5 bases each). The V gene's germline CDR1 is SGHRS and CDR2 YFSETQ. V dropped 1 base and J dropped 5 bases, with 11 bases sitting between them. This CDR3 comprises 14 residues. CDR3 DNA: TGCGCCAGCAGCTTGTCGAGGGACCGAGATACGCAGTATTTT. Protein: CASSLSRDRDTQYF.

The V and J genes are TRBV10-2 and TRBJ1-1; D remains unclear. The CDR3 covers 15 residues. Germline V gene lookup returns CDR1 WSHSY and CDR2 SAAADI. Trimming cost V 8 bases and J 4 bases, with 20 bases left between them. CDR3 bases: TGCGCCAGCGCCAAACCACGGGGAGGCGCCACTGAAGCTTTCTTT. Its protein product is CASAKPRGGATEAFF.

This chain connects TRBV5-1 to TRBJ2-3; 7 bases align to TRBD2. This CDR3 has 16 residues. V was clipped by 0 bases and J by 3 bases; unmatched bases: 7. Germline-derived CDR1 and CDR2 are SGHRS and YFSETQ. The CDR3 reads CASSLVSGKGTDTQYF. The CDR3 DNA follows: TGCGCCAGCAGCTTGGTGAGCGGGAAGGGGACAGATACGCAGTATTTT.

CDR3 amino acids: CASSPRHSEQYF. CDR3 nucleotide sequence: TGTGCCAGCAGCCCAAGGCATAGCGAGCAGTACTTC. The gene calls are TRBV7-9 and TRBJ2-7, with D uncertain. Looked up from germline, CDR1 is SEHNR and CDR2 is FQNEAQ (reference sequence). Trimming left V 5 bases short and J 6 bases short, with 11 bases between. This CDR3 contains 12 residues.

V is TRBV29-1 and J is TRBJ1-2, with 8 bases identical to TRBD1. V trimming: 0 bases; J trimming: 3 bases; junction bases outside the gene matches: 6. This CDR3 spans 15 amino acids. Germline V gene lookup returns CDR1 SQVTM and CDR2 ANQGSEA. CDR3 region: CSVEDQGAPDYGYTF. In nucleotides, the CDR3 is TGCAGCGTTGAAGATCAGGGGGCCCCTGACTATGGCTACACCTTC. The full variable domain, with the rest looked up from reference TRBV29-1 and TRBJ1-2, is SAVISQKPSRDICQRGTSLTIQCQVDSQVTMMFWYRQQPGQSLTLIATANQGSEATYESGFVIDKFPISRPNLTFSTLTVSNMSPEDSSIYLCSVEDQGAPDYGYTFGSGTRLTVV.

This chain joins TRBV7-2 and TRBJ2-3; 12 bases fit TRBD2. The V and J ends lost 3 bases and 1 base, in that order; junction bases with no gene match: 2. Per germline, CDR1 SGHTA and CDR2 FQGNSA. The CDR3 is 16 amino acids. CDR3 DNA: TGTGCCAGCAGCTTTGCTAGCGGGAGGGGCACAGATACGCAGTATTTT. It translates to CASSFASGRGTDTQYF.

The chain carries TRBV30 and TRBJ1-3, with TRBD1 identical over 7 bases. Germline assignment: CDR1 GTSNPN and CDR2 SVGIG (reference sequence). The V and J ends lost 4 bases and 4 bases, in that order; junction bases with no gene match: 19. CDR3 length equals 18 residues. CDR3 DNA: TGTGCCTGGACTTTCGTTCGGGGACAGCGGACGACAGGAAACACCATATATTTT. This encodes CAWTFVRGQRTTGNTIYF. The variable domain in full, completed from reference TRBV30 and TRBJ1-3, reads SQTIHQWPATLVQPVGSPLSLECTVEGTSNPNLYWYRQAAGRGLQLLFYSVGIGQISSEVPQNLSASRPQDRQFILSSKKLLLSDSGFYLCAWTFVRGQRTTGNTIYFGEGSWLTVV.

The genes are TRBV10-2 and TRBJ2-3; TRBD2 agrees at 16 bases. The V segment lost 6 bases and the J segment 0 bases; nucleotides outside the gene matches: 24. The CDR3 spans 24 residues. Germline V gives CDR1 WSHSY, CDR2 SAAADI. CDR3 amino acids: CASSEPRQKPGLAGGSPSTDTQYF. The CDR3, as DNA: TGCGCCAGCAGCGAACCCCGGCAAAAACCGGGACTAGCGGGGGGGAGCCCCAGCACAGATACGCAGTATTTT.

As for this clone: The sample has other DNA sequences that encode this CDR3 too. The chain couples TRBV2 to TRBJ1-1, with D uncertain. Looked up from germline, CDR1 is SNHLY and CDR2 is FYNNEI. The CDR3 loop spans 11 amino acids. Trimming pared 6 bases from V and 6 bases from J, leaving 8 bases between. The CDR3 protein is CASSVFAEAFF. Written as DNA, the CDR3 is TGTGCCAGCAGCGTGTTCGCTGAAGCTTTCTTT.

The chain recombines TRBV19 with TRBJ2-1; 14 bases line up with TRBD2. V lost 5 bases to trimming and J lost 8 bases; unmatched junction nucleotides: 11. In germline, CDR1 is LNHDA, CDR2 SQIVND (reference sequence). The CDR3 runs 17 residues. Here the CDR3 DNA reads TGTGCCAGTAGTGTCGTCGGACTAGCGGGAGGCCGGCATGAGCAGTTCTTC. Its translation is CASSVVGLAGGRHEQFF. The full variable domain, with the rest looked up from reference TRBV19 and TRBJ2-1, is DGGITQSPKYLFRKEGQNVTLSCEQNLNHDAMYWYRQDPGQGLRLIYYSQIVNDFQKGDIAEGYSVSREKKESFPLTVTSAQKNPTAFYLCASSVVGLAGGRHEQFFGPGTRLTVL.

The chain links TRBV10-1 to TRBJ2-1, with TRBD1 as a possible D gene (6 bases). Germline V gene sequence: CDR1 WNHNN, CDR2 SYGVQD (reference sequence). Trimming left V 0 bases short and J 6 bases short, with 12 bases between. This CDR3 spans 15 amino acids. CDR3 in amino acids: CASSESQGRFNEQFF. In nucleotides, the CDR3 is TGCGCCAGCAGTGAGTCGCAGGGGCGGTTCAATGAGCAGTTCTTC.

The chain couples TRBV4-1 to TRBJ2-4; the match to TRBD2 covers 7 bases. Per germline, CDR1 MGHRA and CDR2 YSYEKL. The CDR3 is made up of 17 amino acids. Trimming took 4 bases from V and 0 from J; bases not matched to a gene: 9. This CDR3 reads CASSPREVGVAKNIQYF. The CDR3 coding sequence is TGCGCCAGCAGCCCCCGGGAGGTGGGAGTAGCCAAAAACATTCAGTACTTC.

This sequence joins TRBV7-2 and TRBJ2-7; TRBD2 matches 13 bases. V was clipped by 5 bases and J by 11 bases; unmatched bases: 0. The CDR3 has 11 amino acids. The germline CDR1 and CDR2 sequences are SGHTA and FQGNSA. The DNA of the CDR3 is TGTGCCAGCAGCGGGACTAGCGGGAAGTACTTC. Residues: CASSGTSGKYF.

The chain links TRBV5-1 to TRBJ1-5; D unclear. V was pared by 7 bases and J by 8 bases, with 22 bases between. The CDR3 length is 15 residues. Germline CDR1 is SGHRS and CDR2 is YFSETQ. In DNA, the CDR3 is TGCGCCAGCGCTCTAGGCAGTCACCCGGATGAGCCCCAGCATTTT. This sequence encodes CASALGSHPDEPQHF. Together with reference TRBV5-1 and TRBJ1-5, the CDR3 gives the full variable domain: KAGVTQTPRYLIKTRGQQVTLSCSPISGHRSVSWYQQTPGQGLQFLFEYFSETQRNKGNFPGRFSGRQFSNSRSEMNVSTLELGDSALYLCASALGSHPDEPQHFGDGTRLSIL.

The chain uses TRBV30 and TRBJ1-1, with 7 bases lining up with TRBD1. This CDR3 is 15 amino acids long. Unmatched junction bases numbered 7, after V lost 0 bases and J lost 3 bases. Germline lookup yields CDR1 GTSNPN and CDR2 SVGIG (reference sequence). The CDR3, as DNA: TGTGCCTGGAGTGTAGAGACAGGGATCGACACTGAAGCTTTCTTT. As protein: CAWSVETGIDTEAFF.

V is TRBV5-1 and J is TRBJ1-5; possible D gene TRBD1, 6 bases. V was trimmed by 2 bases and J by 3 bases, leaving 12 bases between them. The V gene's germline CDR1 is SGHRS and CDR2 YFSETQ. This CDR3 spans 15 amino acids. The CDR3 sequence: CASSLGGSHNQPQHF. The CDR3 DNA sequence: TGCGCCAGCAGCTTAGGGGGAAGCCACAATCAGCCCCAGCATTTT.

Note on this clone: The same CDR3 is also encoded by other DNA sequences in this sample. J is TRBJ2-7 and V is TRBV6-5; D ambiguous. V was trimmed by 5 bases and J by 0 bases, leaving 8 bases between them. The CDR3 contains 13 residues. Germline CDR1 is MNHEY and CDR2 is SVGAGI. The CDR3 bases are TGTGCCAGCAGTCGGACGGACTCCTACGAGCAGTACTTC. Translation gives CASSRTDSYEQYF.

This chain uses TRBV30 with TRBJ2-5, with TRBD1 identical over 7 bases. Germline values: CDR1 GTSNPN, CDR2 SVGIG (reference sequence). Trimming removed 5 bases from V and 1 base from J; junction bases left unmatched: 10. CDR3 length: 15 residues. The CDR3 coding sequence is TGTGCCTGGCTTGCTACAGGGGTCGCCCAAGAGACCCAGTACTTC. It codes for CAWLATGVAQETQYF. Based on the CDR3 plus reference TRBV30 and TRBJ2-5, the full variable domain is SQTIHQWPATLVQPVGSPLSLECTVEGTSNPNLYWYRQAAGRGLQLLFYSVGIGQISSEVPQNLSASRPQDRQFILSSKKLLLSDSGFYLCAWLATGVAQETQYFGPGTRLLVL.

This clone was observed a single time. CDR3 amino acids: CASSQDMSLLGGTEAFF. The CDR3 nucleotides read TGTGCCAGCAGCCAAGACATGTCCCTTCTTGGGGGCACTGAAGCTTTCTTT. The chain couples TRBV14 to TRBJ1-1; possibly TRBD1 for D (5 bases). Germline CDR1 is SGHDN and CDR2 is FVKESK. Between the trimmed V and J ends, which lost 0 bases and 4 bases, there was a span of 18 bases. The CDR3 runs 17 residues.